These 10 T cell receptor beta chains were sequenced from one sample in a study of human T cells and chemical hapten exposure. TCRdb called the RACE reads again in MiXCR, with one record for every CDR3 protein. Here the sample spans about 380,000 distinct CDR3 sequences, 4% to 5.5% being singletons. Specified time point: patch test 1, 2 weeks after DPC sensitization. Treatment in this sample: therapeutic diphenylcyclopropenone sensitization with weekly scalp DPC. Here the sequenced sample was whole blood, taken in connection with sensitization to the hapten diphenylcyclopropenone (DPC). The receptors come from a woman aged 45-59 years with alopecia areata. Some clones in this sample may be carry-over from other donors' samples.

In its sample, this clonotype was seen many times. The V call is TRBV6-2 or TRBV6-3, the J call TRBJ2-1; 14 nucleotides agree with TRBD2. Trimming removed 4 bases from V and 10 bases from J; junction bases left unmatched: 9. This CDR3 region has 16 residues. Germline CDR1 reads MNHEY; CDR2 reads SVGEGT. The CDR3 loop is CASSSMTSGRGWEQFF. The CDR3 DNA is TGTGCCAGCAGTTCGATGACTAGCGGGAGGGGCTGGGAGCAGTTCTTC.

The chain combines TRBV11-2 with TRBJ1-3, with 8 bases identical to TRBD1. Per germline, CDR1 SGHAT and CDR2 FQNNGV. The CDR3 sequence is 16 residues long. With 5 bases clipped from V and 0 bases from J, the junction kept 6 bases outside the gene matches. CDR3 sequence (DNA): TGTGCCAGCAGCCCCAGACAGGGGTTCTCTGGAAACACCATATATTTT. Its translation is CASSPRQGFSGNTIYF.

The table lists this clonotype with many counts. The chain joins TRBV6-5 to TRBJ1-1; D may be TRBD1 (5 bases). This CDR3 is built from 18 residues. V lost 2 bases and J lost 2, with 21 bases in between. Germline-derived CDR1 and CDR2 are MNHEY and SVGAGI. The CDR3 DNA sequence: TGTGCCAGCAGTTACGAGGATGTGACGGGAAGGACAAACACTGAAGCTTTCTTT. It translates to CASSYEDVTGRTNTEAFF.

The sample holds a few counts of this clonotype. V and J are TRBV6-2 or TRBV6-3 and TRBJ2-3; D not certain. Germline CDR1 reads MNHEY; CDR2 reads SVGEGT. Trimming pared 5 bases from V and 5 bases from J, leaving 11 bases between. The CDR3 has 13 residues. In DNA, the CDR3 is TGTGCCAGCAGTGAGCCGCTCCAAGATACGCAGTATTTT. It yields the protein CASSEPLQDTQYF.

This clonotype was found many times. V gene TRBV10-3 combines with J gene TRBJ1-6, with 12 bases that match TRBD1. The ends lost 3 bases at V and 8 bases at J; junction bases unmatched: 11. CDR3 length: 18 amino acids. Germline CDR1 is ENHRY and CDR2 is SYGVKD. CDR3 in DNA: TGTGCCATCAGTGATTTCGCCGGGACAGGGGGCCTCGATTCACCCCTCCACTTT. Protein sequence: CAISDFAGTGGLDSPLHF.

Ten or more counts support this clonotype. The CDR3: CASSASSFMNTEAFF. The CDR3 region has the DNA TGTGCCAGCAGTGCGAGCAGCTTCATGAACACTGAAGCTTTCTTT. The chain has TRBV2 and TRBJ1-1; D unclear. The V end lost 4 bases, the J end lost 0 bases, and 12 bases lay between the germline ends. In germline, CDR1 is SNHLY, CDR2 FYNNEI. The CDR3 totals 15 residues.

This clonotype was observed at least ten times. J is TRBJ2-5 and V is TRBV5-1; D is undetermined. Germline V lookup: CDR1 SGHRS, CDR2 YFSETQ. CDR3 length: 13 residues. V lost 4 bases to trimming and J lost 5 bases, with 12 bases between them. The CDR3 DNA is TGCGCCAGCAGCCGGCCCGAGCAGGAGACCCAGTACTTC. This gives the protein CASSRPEQETQYF.

A note on this clonotype: A read error may account for a junction end that differs from germline. J is TRBJ2-3 and V is TRBV5-1; D may be TRBD2 (6 bases). CDR1 is SGHRS, CDR2 YFSETQ, per germline. This CDR3 has 16 amino acids. As DNA, the CDR3 is TGCGCCAGCAGCTTGAGGGCTAGCGCTAGCACAGATACGCGGTATTTT. Translated: CASSLRASASTDTRYF.

Many counts were recorded for this clonotype. The rearrangement links TRBV7-6 to TRBJ1-1; D is possibly TRBD1 (5 bases). The CDR3 loop spans 14 amino acids. Trimming cost V 1 base and J 8 bases, with 14 bases left between them. Germline CDR1 is SGHVS and CDR2 is FNYEAQ. As DNA, the CDR3 is TGTGCCAGCAGCTTAGGGGGACTTGGGGTCGAAGCTTTCTTT. Translation gives CASSLGGLGVEAFF.

CDR3: CASSPDRGLRTFTDTQYF. DNA for the CDR3: TGTGCCAGCAGCCCTGATAGGGGACTCCGTACATTCACAGATACGCAGTATTTT. V and J are TRBV7-9 and TRBJ2-3; tentative D call: TRBD2 (6 bases). CDR3 length: 18 amino acids. Germline V CDR1 and CDR2: SEHNR, FQNEAQ (reference sequence). Trimming removed 5 bases at V and 2 bases at J, with 23 bases between.